Listed below are T cell receptor beta chains from one sample, sequenced in a study of blood T cells in healthy people across ages. TCRdb called the 5' RACE reads again in MiXCR, with one record for every CDR3 protein. The data contain approximately 690,000 distinct CDR3 sequences, approximately 50% of them singletons. Sequencing was performed on blood. All receptors derive from a man in his 60s in good health. Each CDR3 is given with its conserved first and last residue. A D gene is named only where the DNA matches it firmly. Clone size, where shown, is once, few, many, or a class for clones that have expanded.

clone size,D gene,J gene,V gene,CDR3 protein,CDR3 DNA
.,.,TRBJ2-3,TRBV20-1,CSARRTTGDSDTQYF,TGCAGTGCCCGAAGGACTACCGGGGATTCAGATACGCAGTATTTT
.,.,TRBJ1-2,TRBV5-6,CASSLDTRTLYGYTF,TGTGCCAGCAGCTTGGACACCAGAACACTCTATGGCTACACCTTC
.,.,TRBJ2-7,TRBV16,CASSQSGLKEQYF,TGTGCCAGCAGCCAGTCAGGTTTGAAAGAGCAGTACTTC
once,TRBD1,TRBJ1-2,TRBV9,CASSVGTAVYGYTF,TGTGCCAGCAGCGTCGGGACAGCGGTTTATGGCTACACCTTC
few,.,TRBJ2-2,TRBV2,CASSVSTGELFF,TGTGCCAGCAGTGTTTCCACCGGGGAGCTGTTTTTT
.,.,TRBJ2-5,TRBV12-5,CASGLLLSSQYF,TGTGCTAGTGGTTTGCTTTTGTCGTCCCAGTACTTC
.,TRBD2,TRBJ2-7,TRBV6-5,CASSIGTSGVYNEQYF,TGTGCCAGCAGTATCGGGACTAGCGGTGTCTACAATGAGCAGTACTTC
.,TRBD1,TRBJ1-2,TRBV13,CASSAGTGGAPRYGYTF,TGTGCCAGCAGCGCAGGGACAGGGGGCGCCCCCAGATACGGCTACACCTTC
.,.,TRBJ2-3,TRBV28,CASTGHASWDTQYF,TGTGCCAGCACGGGACACGCTTCCTGGGATACGCAGTATTTT
.,.,TRBJ2-2,TRBV20-1,CSASVGNTGELFF,TGCAGTGCTAGTGTGGGAAACACCGGGGAGCTGTTTTTT
.,.,TRBJ1-5,TRBV6-6,CASTQHNQPQHF,TGTGCCAGCACGCAGCACAATCAGCCCCAGCATTTT
.,.,TRBJ1-2,TRBV21-1,CASSKTRGDRGYTF,TGTGCCAGCAGCAAAACACGGGGGGACAGAGGCTACACCTTC
once,.,TRBJ1-5,TRBV10-3,CAISESGTNNQPQHF,TGTGCCATCAGTGAGTCAGGGACAAACAATCAGCCCCAGCATTTT
.,TRBD1,TRBJ2-7,TRBV6-6,CASSYTGQGAAEQYF,TGTGCCAGCAGTTACACCGGACAGGGGGCCGCCGAGCAGTACTTC
.,TRBD1,TRBJ2-7,TRBV2,CASSGTGDYNEQYF,TGTGCCAGTTCCGGGACAGGGGACTACAATGAGCAGTACTTC
few,TRBD1,TRBJ2-7,TRBV12-3/TRBV12-4,CASGFRTGIYEQYF,TGTGCCAGCGGGTTTAGGACAGGGATTTACGAGCAGTACTTC
.,.,TRBJ2-3,TRBV5-1,CASSLEGRTYTDTQYF,TGCGCCAGCAGCTTGGAAGGGCGAACCTACACAGATACGCAGTATTTT
.,.,TRBJ2-3,TRBV4-3,CASSQMSESTDTQYF,TGCGCCAGCAGCCAAATGAGTGAGAGCACAGATACGCAGTATTTT
.,TRBD1,TRBJ2-5,TRBV18,CASSPGDRGHETQYF,TGTGCCAGCTCACCGGGGGACAGGGGGCATGAGACCCAGTACTTC
.,TRBD2,TRBJ2-1,TRBV4-2,CASSQVKASGGEYNEQFF,TGTGCCAGCAGCCAAGTAAAGGCTAGCGGGGGGGAATACAATGAGCAGTTCTTC
.,TRBD1,TRBJ2-3,TRBV5-1,CASRQQGMADTQYF,TGCGCCAGCCGCCAACAGGGGATGGCAGATACGCAGTATTTT
.,.,TRBJ2-3,TRBV3-1,CASSQDGPPRDTQYF,TGTGCCAGCAGCCAAGATGGGCCTCCTAGAGATACGCAGTATTTT
.,.,TRBJ2-3,TRBV9,CASSVVGTSERADTQYF,TGTGCCAGCAGCGTAGTCGGAACATCCGAGCGGGCAGATACGCAGTATTTT
.,.,TRBJ2-1,TRBV7-2,CASSSGTGTQFF,TGTGCCAGCAGTTCCGGAACAGGGACCCAGTTCTTC
.,.,TRBJ2-7,TRBV27,CASSVGPGSEQYF,TGTGCCAGCAGTGTAGGGCCAGGGAGCGAGCAGTACTTC
.,TRBD2,TRBJ2-2,TRBV2,CASRAGLAGGTGELFF,TGTGCCAGCAGGGCGGGACTAGCGGGGGGCACCGGGGAGCTGTTTTTT
.,.,TRBJ1-1,TRBV2,CASSEGIEVTEAFF,TGTGCCAGCAGTGAGGGCATAGAGGTCACTGAAGCTTTCTTT
.,.,TRBJ2-3,TRBV7-9,CAIPRGSDPSTDTQYF,TGTGCCATCCCCAGGGGTTCCGACCCCAGCACAGATACGCAGTATTTT
.,TRBD1,TRBJ1-2,TRBV6-2/TRBV6-3,CASHRTGAERGYGYTF,TGTGCCAGCCACCGGACAGGGGCAGAACGGGGCTATGGCTACACCTTC
.,TRBD1,TRBJ1-3,TRBV3-1,CASSSGQDHFSGNTIYF,TGTGCCAGCAGCTCCGGACAGGACCACTTTTCTGGAAACACCATATATTTT